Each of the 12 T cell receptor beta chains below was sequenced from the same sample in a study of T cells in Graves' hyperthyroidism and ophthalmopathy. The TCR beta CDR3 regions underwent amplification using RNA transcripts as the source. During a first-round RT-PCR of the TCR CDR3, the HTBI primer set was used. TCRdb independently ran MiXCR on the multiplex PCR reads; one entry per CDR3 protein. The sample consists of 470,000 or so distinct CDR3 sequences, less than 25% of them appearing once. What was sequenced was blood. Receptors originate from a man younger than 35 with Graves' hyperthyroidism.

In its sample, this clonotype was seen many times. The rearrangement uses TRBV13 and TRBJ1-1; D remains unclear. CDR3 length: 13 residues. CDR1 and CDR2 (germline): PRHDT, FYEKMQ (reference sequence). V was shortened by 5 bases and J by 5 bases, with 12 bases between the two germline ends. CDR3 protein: CASSLAFWTEAFF. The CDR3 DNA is TGTGCCAGCAGCCTAGCATTCTGGACTGAAGCTTTCTTT.

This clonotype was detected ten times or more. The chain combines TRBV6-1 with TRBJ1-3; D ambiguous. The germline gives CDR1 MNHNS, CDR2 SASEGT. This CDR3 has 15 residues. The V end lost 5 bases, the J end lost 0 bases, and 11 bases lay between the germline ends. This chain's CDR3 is CASSTLGLSGNTIYF. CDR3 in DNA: TGTGCCAGCAGTACCCTGGGCCTCTCTGGAAACACCATATATTTT.

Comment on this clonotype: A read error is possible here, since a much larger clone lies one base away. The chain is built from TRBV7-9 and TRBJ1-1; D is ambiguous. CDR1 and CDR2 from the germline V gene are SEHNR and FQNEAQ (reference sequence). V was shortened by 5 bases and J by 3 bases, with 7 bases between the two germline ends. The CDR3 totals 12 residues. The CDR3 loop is CASSPPDTEAFF. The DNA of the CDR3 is TGTGCCAGCAGCCCCCCCGACACTGAAGCTTTCTTT.

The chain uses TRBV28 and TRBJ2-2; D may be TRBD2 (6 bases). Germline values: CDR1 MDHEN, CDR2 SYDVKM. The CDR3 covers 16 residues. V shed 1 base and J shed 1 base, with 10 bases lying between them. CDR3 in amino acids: CASSLLFSGNTGELFF. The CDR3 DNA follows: TGTGCCAGCAGTTTATTATTTAGCGGGAACACCGGGGAGCTGTTTTTT.

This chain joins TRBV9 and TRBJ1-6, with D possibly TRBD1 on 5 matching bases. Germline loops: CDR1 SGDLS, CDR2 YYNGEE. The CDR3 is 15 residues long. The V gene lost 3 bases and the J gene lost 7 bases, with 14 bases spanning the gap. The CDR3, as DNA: TGTGCCAGCAGCGCCCTTGGGGGAGGAAATTCACCCCTCCACTTT. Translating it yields CASSALGGGNSPLHF. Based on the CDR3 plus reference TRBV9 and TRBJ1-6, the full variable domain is DSGVTQTPKHLITATGQRVTLRCSPRSGDLSVYWYQQSLDQGLQFLIQYYNGEERAKGNILERFSAQQFPDLHSELNLSSLELGDSALYFCASSALGGGNSPLHFGNGTRLTVT.

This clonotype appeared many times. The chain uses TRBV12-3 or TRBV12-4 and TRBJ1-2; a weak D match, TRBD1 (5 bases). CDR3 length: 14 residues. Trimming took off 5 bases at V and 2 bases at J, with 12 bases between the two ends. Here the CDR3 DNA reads TGTGCCAGCAGTCCGTGGTGGGGGAACTATGGCTACACCTTC. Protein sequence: CASSPWWGNYGYTF.

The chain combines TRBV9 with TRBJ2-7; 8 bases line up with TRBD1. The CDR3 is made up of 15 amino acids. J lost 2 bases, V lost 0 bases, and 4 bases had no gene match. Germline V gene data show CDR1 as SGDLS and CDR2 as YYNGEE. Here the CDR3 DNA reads TGTGCCAGCAGCGTAGGCGGGACAGGCACCTACGAGCAGTACTTC. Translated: CASSVGGTGTYEQYF. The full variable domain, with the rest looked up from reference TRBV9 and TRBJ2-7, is DSGVTQTPKHLITATGQRVTLRCSPRSGDLSVYWYQQSLDQGLQFLIQYYNGEERAKGNILERFSAQQFPDLHSELNLSSLELGDSALYFCASSVGGTGTYEQYFGPGTRLTVT.

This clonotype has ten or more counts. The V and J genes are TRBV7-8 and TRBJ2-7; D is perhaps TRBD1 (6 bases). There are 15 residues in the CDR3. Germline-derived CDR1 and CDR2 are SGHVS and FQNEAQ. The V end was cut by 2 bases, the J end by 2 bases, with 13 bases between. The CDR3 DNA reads TGTGCCAGCAGCTTACCCCCAGGGGTCCCCTACGAGCAGTACTTC. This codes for CASSLPPGVPYEQYF.

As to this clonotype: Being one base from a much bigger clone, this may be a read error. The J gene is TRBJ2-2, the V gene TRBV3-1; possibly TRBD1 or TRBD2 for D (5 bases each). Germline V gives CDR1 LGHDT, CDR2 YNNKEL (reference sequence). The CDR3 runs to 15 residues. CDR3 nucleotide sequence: TGTGCCAGCAGCCAAGTAGGGGCGAACACCGGGGAGCTGCTTTTT. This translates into CASSQVGANTGELLF.

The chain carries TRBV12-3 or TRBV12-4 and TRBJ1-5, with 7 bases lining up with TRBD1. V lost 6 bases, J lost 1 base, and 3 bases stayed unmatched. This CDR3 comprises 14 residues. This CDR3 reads CASRTGWSNQPQHF. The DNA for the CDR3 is TGTGCCAGCAGGACAGGGTGGAGCAATCAGCCCCAGCATTTT.

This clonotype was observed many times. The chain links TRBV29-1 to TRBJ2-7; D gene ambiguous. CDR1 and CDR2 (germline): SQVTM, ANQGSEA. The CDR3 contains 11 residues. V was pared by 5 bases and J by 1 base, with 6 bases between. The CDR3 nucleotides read TGCAGCGTTAAATTATCCTACGAGCAGTACTTC. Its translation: CSVKLSYEQYF.

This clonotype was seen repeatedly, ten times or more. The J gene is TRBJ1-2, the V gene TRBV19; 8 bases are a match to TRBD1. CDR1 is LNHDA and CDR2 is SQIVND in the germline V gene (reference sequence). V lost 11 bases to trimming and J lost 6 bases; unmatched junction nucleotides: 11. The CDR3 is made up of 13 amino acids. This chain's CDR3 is CAGQIRGQDGYTF. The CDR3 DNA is TGTGCCGGTCAGATCAGGGGACAGGATGGCTACACCTTC.